These 28 T cell receptor beta chains were all obtained from the same sample, sequenced in a study of cytotoxic CD8 clonotypes in ibrutinib-treated CLL. Repertoires were generated with immunoSEQ multiplex PCR, while TCRdb's copy carries only in-frame clones and drops some. Of fewer than 400,000 clones in the sample, under 70% are singletons; the top ten hold 6.3%. The sequencing used PBMCs, collected after 36 months of ibrutinib treatment. The source of these receptors is a human donor with chronic lymphocytic leukemia.

The genes are TRBV5-1 and TRBJ1-2, with 7 bases identical to TRBD1. This CDR3 has 16 residues. Trimming at V came to 4 bases and at J to 4 bases, leaving 13 bases not matched to a gene. Germline V gene data show CDR1 as SGHRS and CDR2 as YFSETQ. CDR3 nucleotides: TGCGCCAGCAGCCGCAACACGGACAGGACAATCTATGGCTACACCTTC. Translation: CASSRNTDRTIYGYTF. The full variable domain, with the rest looked up from reference TRBV5-1 and TRBJ1-2, is KAGVTQTPRYLIKTRGQQVTLSCSPISGHRSVSWYQQTPGQGLQFLFEYFSETQRNKGNFPGRFSGRQFSNSRSEMNVSTLELGDSALYLCASSRNTDRTIYGYTFGSGTRLTVV.

The chain is built from TRBV28 and TRBJ2-5; D ambiguous. The V end was cut by 3 bases, the J end by 3 bases, with 5 bases between. This CDR3 region has 12 residues. CDR1 MDHEN and CDR2 SYDVKM come from the germline V gene. The CDR3 DNA is TGTGCCAGCAGTTTTCAGAAAGAGACCCAGTACTTC. Its protein product is CASSFQKETQYF.

CDR3 DNA: TGTGCCAGCAGCTCATACAGGGGTGCCGGGGAGCTGTTTTTT. It translates to CASSSYRGAGELFF. This rearrangement joins TRBV7-2 to TRBJ2-2, with 7 bases lining up with TRBD1. The CDR3 has 14 residues. V shed 4 bases and J 6 bases; nucleotides not matched to a gene: 5. The germline CDR1 and CDR2 sequences are SGHTA and FQGNSA.

The chain carries TRBV2 and TRBJ2-5, with 11 nucleotides matching TRBD2. V lost 5 bases and J lost 5; bases outside the gene matches: 10. CDR3 length: 16 residues. Germline V gene sequence: CDR1 SNHLY, CDR2 FYNNEI. The CDR3 here is CASSSTLAGVGETQYF. The CDR3 DNA follows: TGTGCCAGCAGTTCTACACTAGCGGGAGTGGGGGAGACCCAGTACTTC. Full variable domain (outside the CDR3, taken from reference TRBV2 and TRBJ2-5): EPEVTQTPSHQVTQMGQEVILRCVPISNHLYFYWYRQILGQKVEFLVSFYNNEISEKSEIFDDQFSVERPDGSNFTLKIRSTKLEDSAMYFCASSSTLAGVGETQYFGPGTRLLVL.

Regarding this clone: The junction differs from germline at one of its ends, possibly a read error. The chain combines TRBV2 with TRBJ2-3, with D perhaps TRBD2 (5 bases). Germline-derived CDR1 and CDR2 are SNHLY and FYNNEI. CDR3 length: 8 residues. For the CDR3, the DNA is TGTGCCAGCAATGGCGGACTTTTT. Its translation: CASNGGLF.

The chain employs TRBV5-1 and TRBJ2-2; the D call may be TRBD1 or TRBD2 (5 bases each). The CDR3 extends over 14 amino acids. CDR1 and CDR2 from the germline V gene are SGHRS and YFSETQ. V dropped 7 bases and J dropped 7 bases, with 17 bases sitting between them. The CDR3 sequence is CASGRDLDGGELFF. CDR3 nucleotide sequence: TGCGCCAGCGGCCGGGACCTCGATGGCGGGGAGCTGTTTTTT.

V is TRBV1 and J is TRBJ2-1; no DNA check was done on the table's D call, TRBD2. TRBV1 is tagged as a pseudogene. The length of the CDR3 is 17 residues. The CDR3 bases are TGCACCAGCACCCGCCCCTTCACTAGCGGGAGGAGGAATGAGCAGTTCTTC. Translating it yields CTSTRPFTSGRRNEQFF.

CDR3 DNA: TGTGCCAGCAGCTTAGCGGGGTTGCGAGAGACCCAGTACTTC. Its translation: CASSLAGLRETQYF. This chain uses TRBV7-9 with TRBJ2-5; no reliable D call. Trimming removed 0 bases at V and 4 bases at J, with 9 bases between. Per germline, CDR1 SEHNR and CDR2 FQNEAQ (reference sequence). CDR3 length equals 14 residues.

The chain couples TRBV28 to TRBJ2-3; D is ambiguous. This CDR3 is built from 15 residues. The germline V gene encodes CDR1 MDHEN and CDR2 SYDVKM. Trimming cost V 2 bases and J 2 bases, with 11 bases left between them. CDR3 in amino acids: CASSLAGRSTDTQYF. The CDR3 nucleotides read TGTGCCAGCAGTTTAGCAGGCAGGTCCACAGATACGCAGTATTTT.

This chain uses TRBV29-1 with TRBJ2-4; D is unclear. The V gene's germline CDR1 is SQVTM and CDR2 ANQGSEA. The germline V and J ends were trimmed by 6 bases and 1 base, with 16 bases remaining between them. CDR3 length: 15 amino acids. CDR3 residues: CSVGRLSGAKNIQYF. The CDR3 region has the DNA TGCAGCGTGGGCAGACTCAGTGGGGCCAAAAACATTCAGTACTTC.

This clone occurred a few times. The chain joins TRBV4-1 to TRBJ1-4; D is ambiguous. Trimming shortened V by 7 bases and J by 8 bases, and 11 bases separated the two germline ends. This CDR3 has 12 residues. Germline CDR1 is MGHRA and CDR2 is YSYEKL. The DNA of the CDR3 is TGCGCCAGCAAAGGTGGTCGGGAAAAACTGTTTTTT. Translated, it gives CASKGGREKLFF.

The rearrangement joins TRBV9 to TRBJ2-1; D gene uncertain. Germline CDR1 SGDLS, CDR2 YYNGEE. V shed 0 bases and J shed 0 bases, with 7 bases lying between them. This CDR3 contains 15 residues. This CDR3 reads CASSVAPSSYNEQFF. CDR3 bases: TGTGCCAGCAGCGTAGCTCCTAGCTCCTACAATGAGCAGTTCTTC.

This clone turned up a few times. The gene calls are TRBV28 and TRBJ1-2, with unresolved D. The CDR3 is 13 amino acids. Germline lookup yields CDR1 MDHEN and CDR2 SYDVKM. V lost 1 base to trimming and J lost 6 bases, with 9 bases between them. The CDR3 spells CASSLLTLDGYTF. In DNA form, the CDR3 reads TGTGCCAGCAGTTTATTAACACTAGATGGCTACACCTTC.

The chain employs TRBV2 and TRBJ1-2; D may be TRBD1 (5 bases). The CDR3 contains 14 residues. The V and J ends lost 6 bases and 4 bases respectively, with 15 bases between them. Germline CDR1 reads SNHLY; CDR2 reads FYNNEI. This CDR3 reads CASSPGLPGYGYTF. The CDR3 DNA reads TGTGCCAGCAGCCCGGGACTGCCTGGCTATGGCTACACCTTC. Based on the CDR3 plus reference TRBV2 and TRBJ1-2, the full variable domain is EPEVTQTPSHQVTQMGQEVILRCVPISNHLYFYWYRQILGQKVEFLVSFYNNEISEKSEIFDDQFSVERPDGSNFTLKIRSTKLEDSAMYFCASSPGLPGYGYTFGSGTRLTVV.

The chain recombines TRBV4-1 with TRBJ2-7, with 11 bases aligning to TRBD2. V gave up 4 bases and J gave up 3 bases; unmatched junction bases: 8. Germline CDR1 and CDR2: MGHRA and YSYEKL. The CDR3 loop spans 16 amino acids. CDR3 bases: TGCGCCAGCAGCCTCGGAGGGACTAGCGGAATCTACGAGCAGTACTTC. This codes for CASSLGGTSGIYEQYF.

This clone was seen a handful of times. This chain uses TRBV11-3 with TRBJ2-5; 10 bases line up with TRBD2. J was trimmed by 5 bases and V by 5 bases; bases with no gene match: 11. Germline V gene data show CDR1 as SGHNT and CDR2 as YENEEA. CDR3 length equals 16 residues. In nucleotides, the CDR3 is TGTGCCAGCAGCCGCACTCCTAGCGGGAGCGGGGAGACCCAGTACTTC. As protein: CASSRTPSGSGETQYF.

The chain combines TRBV7-9 with TRBJ2-7; TRBD2 matches 7 bases. CDR1 is SEHNR, CDR2 FQNEAQ, per germline (reference sequence). CDR3 length equals 15 residues. The J segment lost 4 bases and the V segment lost 5 bases, leaving 11 bases of the junction unmatched. In DNA form, the CDR3 reads TGTGCCAGCAGCAATGGACTAGGTCTTACTTACGAGCAGTACTTC. This translates into CASSNGLGLTYEQYF.

The table lists this clone with a few counts. J is TRBJ2-1 and V is TRBV7-2, with TRBD1 identical over 7 bases. The CDR3 is made up of 14 amino acids. The junction had 8 bases not matched to a gene; V was cut back by 7 bases and J by 5 bases. Germline V gene sequence: CDR1 SGHTA, CDR2 FQGNSA. The CDR3 spells CASNTDRVNNEQFF. The CDR3 DNA reads as TGTGCCAGCAACACAGACAGGGTTAACAATGAGCAGTTCTTC.

V gene TRBV5-4 combines with J gene TRBJ2-4, with TRBD2 as a possible D gene (6 bases). V lost 5 bases, J lost 0 bases, and 12 bases lay in between. Germline CDR1 is SGHNT and CDR2 is YYREEE (reference sequence). CDR3 length: 15 residues. The CDR3 coding sequence is TGTGCCAGCAGTTTTAAGGGACTAGCCAAAAACATTCAGTACTTC. Translating gives CASSFKGLAKNIQYF.

In DNA form, the CDR3 reads TGTGCCACCAGCAGAAGCCTCCTGACAGTTAGCACAGATACGCAGTATTTT. This sequence encodes CATSRSLLTVSTDTQYF. The chain recombines TRBV15 with TRBJ2-3, with D possibly matching TRBD1 (5 bases). Trimming pared 2 bases from V and 0 bases from J, leaving 15 bases between. This CDR3 has 17 residues. Germline assignment: CDR1 LNHNV and CDR2 YYDKDF (reference sequence).

V gene TRBV4-1 combines with J gene TRBJ1-2, with D perhaps matching TRBD1 (5 bases). CDR3 size: 15 residues. Germline values: CDR1 MGHRA, CDR2 YSYEKL. The V and J ends lost 3 bases and 5 bases respectively, with 16 bases between them. The CDR3 nucleotides are TGCGCCAGCAGCCACGTACCGACAGAGTCTTATGGCTACACCTTC. Translated, it gives CASSHVPTESYGYTF.

This chain joins TRBV6-5 and TRBJ2-7; D possibly uses TRBD1 or TRBD2 (5 bases each). V was clipped by 3 bases and J by 2 bases, with 14 bases between them. This CDR3 has 15 residues. CDR1 is MNHEY, CDR2 SVGAGI, per germline. The CDR3 sequence is CASSYSSGGPYEQYF. DNA of the CDR3: TGTGCCAGCAGTTATTCAAGTGGGGGTCCCTACGAGCAGTACTTC.

V is TRBV29-1 and J is TRBJ1-2; 9 nucleotides line up with TRBD1. The CDR3 has 12 amino acids. Per the germline V gene, CDR1 is SQVTM and CDR2 is ANQGSEA. V lost 5 bases and J lost 4; bases outside the gene matches: 2. The CDR3 nucleotides are TGCAGCGTTCGGACAGGGGTCTATGGCTACACCTTC. Amino acids: CSVRTGVYGYTF.

V and J are TRBV19 and TRBJ1-3; weak D call: TRBD1 (5 bases). The germline V gene has CDR1 LNHDA and CDR2 SQIVND (reference sequence). The CDR3 runs 13 residues. V gave up 6 bases and J gave up 4 bases, with 10 bases separating them. CDR3 in amino acids: CASRRGPGNTIYF. The CDR3 DNA reads TGTGCCAGTAGAAGGGGACCCGGAAACACCATATATTTT.

The rearrangement uses TRBV11-2 and TRBJ1-6; TRBD1 is a possible D gene (5 bases). From germline, CDR1 is SGHAT and CDR2 FQNNGV. This CDR3 has 15 amino acids. The V and J ends lost 5 bases and 6 bases respectively, with 14 bases between them. The CDR3 sequence is CASSGRGGFNSPLHF. The CDR3 nucleotides are TGTGCCAGCAGCGGCCGGGGCGGCTTTAATTCACCCCTCCACTTT.

This clone was picked up one time. The chain is built from TRBV6-5 and TRBJ1-1; tentatively, D is TRBD1 (5 bases). Germline V lookup: CDR1 MNHEY, CDR2 SVGAGI. The ends were cut back, 8 bases at V and 1 base at J, with 8 bases in the middle. The length of the CDR3 is 12 residues. For the CDR3, the DNA is TGTGCCAGCCCAGGGTGGAACACTGAAGCTTTCTTT. This gives the protein CASPGWNTEAFF.

The V and J genes are TRBV6-6 and TRBJ2-5; the match to TRBD2 covers 12 bases. CDR1 is MNHNY, CDR2 SVGAGI, per germline (reference sequence). V shed 6 bases, J shed 5 bases, and the junction held 10 bases outside the gene matches. This CDR3 is 16 amino acids long. The CDR3 nucleotides read TGTGCCAGCAGACCCCTCCTGACTAGCGGGAGTGAGACCCAGTACTTC. It encodes CASRPLLTSGSETQYF.

The chain links TRBV11-3 to TRBJ2-5; D is undetermined. This CDR3 comprises 13 residues. Germline V CDR1 and CDR2: SGHNT, YENEEA. Trimming pared 0 bases from V and 4 bases from J, leaving 6 bases between. CDR3 in amino acids: CASSLDLGETQYF. The CDR3 DNA reads TGTGCCAGCAGCTTAGACCTCGGAGAGACCCAGTACTTC. Looking up the rest from reference TRBV11-3 and TRBJ2-5 gives the full variable domain: EAGVVQSPRYKIIEKKQPVAFWCNPISGHNTLYWYLQNLGQGPELLIRYENEEAVDDSQLPKDRFSAERLKGVDSTLKIQPAELGDSAVYLCASSLDLGETQYFGPGTRLLVL.